Listed here are 14 T cell receptor beta chains from one sample, sequenced in a study of identical twins. TCRdb passed the 5' RACE reads through MiXCR, listing each CDR3 protein once. The table lists a few hundred thousand distinct CDR3 sequences, roughly 9% of them singletons. Source material: naive T cells sorted from blood. The receptors were sampled from a woman in her fifties or sixties in good health.

This clonotype appeared a few times. The J gene is TRBJ2-1, the V gene TRBV24-1, with TRBD2 matching 10 bases. The CDR3 spans 16 residues. The germline CDR1 and CDR2 sequences are KGHDR and SFDVKD. J gave up 7 bases and V 3 bases, and 8 bases lay outside the gene matches. The CDR3 region has the DNA TGTGCCACCAGTGATCCAGCGGGAGGGCCTTGGAATGAGCAGTTCTTC. As protein: CATSDPAGGPWNEQFF.

The sample holds many counts of this clonotype. The V call is TRBV5-1, the J call TRBJ1-2; possible D gene TRBD1, 6 bases. Trimming removed 2 bases at V and 10 bases at J, with 18 bases between. This CDR3 has 14 residues. Germline lookup yields CDR1 SGHRS and CDR2 YFSETQ. As DNA, the CDR3 is TGCGCCAGCAGCTTTGGAGGGAAGGACAGCGCCTACACCTTC. Translated: CASSFGGKDSAYTF.

This clonotype was observed a handful of times. The V and J genes are TRBV20-1 and TRBJ1-5; 7 nucleotides line up with TRBD1. The CDR3 extends over 16 amino acids. The junction had 12 bases not matched to a gene; V was cut back by 5 bases and J by 2 bases. The germline gives CDR1 DFQATT, CDR2 SNEGSKA (reference sequence). The CDR3 sequence is CSAVLPGGAGNQPQHF. The CDR3 DNA reads TGCAGTGCTGTCCTCCCAGGGGGAGCGGGCAATCAGCCCCAGCATTTT.

This clonotype was seen only a few times. The chain uses TRBV7-8 and TRBJ1-3; D ambiguous. The CDR3 length is 15 residues. Looked up from germline, CDR1 is SGHVS and CDR2 is FQNEAQ. Trimming removed 3 bases at V and 4 bases at J, with 13 bases between. The DNA for the CDR3 is TGTGCCAGCAGCTTGAGTTTGCCACCGGGAAACACCATATATTTT. This encodes CASSLSLPPGNTIYF.

There are many counts of this clonotype. One junction end does not reproduce the germline sequence, and a read error may be involved. The V gene is TRBV5-1, the J gene TRBJ1-1; no reliable D call. Germline V gives CDR1 SGHRS, CDR2 YFSETQ. The CDR3 extends over 12 amino acids. The CDR3 DNA follows: TGTGCCAGCAGTTTAGGTACGACTGAAGCTTTCTTT. It encodes CASSLGTTEAFF.

This clonotype came up a few times. The chain is built from TRBV5-1 and TRBJ1-1; 7 bases agree with TRBD1. The CDR3 extends over 15 amino acids. J was trimmed by 4 bases and V by 0 bases; bases with no gene match: 6. Germline assignment: CDR1 SGHRS and CDR2 YFSETQ. The CDR3 loop is CASSLATQGVTEAFF. CDR3 DNA: TGCGCCAGCAGCTTGGCTACCCAGGGGGTCACTGAAGCTTTCTTT.

This chain connects TRBV12-3 or TRBV12-4 to TRBJ2-6; the match to TRBD1 covers 7 bases. V dropped 3 bases and J dropped 0; count of bases not matched to a gene: 5. The CDR3 consists of 17 residues. The CDR3 DNA is TGTGCCAGCAGTTTTGCTGCAGGGGGCTCTGGGGCCAACGTCCTGACTTTC. It yields the protein CASSFAAGGSGANVLTF.

In its sample, this clonotype was seen a few times. The chain couples TRBV5-1 to TRBJ2-7, with 11 positions matching TRBD1. The V gene's germline CDR1 is SGHRS and CDR2 YFSETQ. CDR3 length: 14 residues. J gave up 6 bases and V 4 bases, and 6 bases lay outside the gene matches. CDR3 region: CASSLGQGASEQYV. CDR3 coding DNA: TGCGCCAGCAGCCTAGGACAGGGGGCGAGCGAGCAGTACGTC.

This clonotype was detected many times. The rearrangement uses TRBV29-1 and TRBJ2-1, with TRBD2 as a possible D gene (5 bases). This CDR3 spans 10 amino acids. With 7 bases removed from V and 6 bases from J, the gap between germline ends came to 7 bases. Germline V lookup: CDR1 SQVTM, CDR2 ANQGSEA. The CDR3 reads CSATSNEQFF. In DNA form, the CDR3 reads TGCAGCGCCACTAGCAATGAGCAGTTCTTC.

A few counts support this clonotype. The chain uses TRBV7-9 and TRBJ2-7, with D perhaps TRBD1 (5 bases). Germline values: CDR1 SEHNR, CDR2 FQNEAQ (reference sequence). Trimming cost V 4 bases and J 3 bases, with 10 bases left between them. This CDR3 has 13 residues. The CDR3 region is CASSSTTGYEQYF. The CDR3 nucleotides read TGTGCCAGCAGCTCAACCACAGGCTACGAGCAGTACTTC. Using reference TRBV7-9 and TRBJ2-7 for the parts outside the CDR3, the full variable domain is DTGVSQNPRHKITKRGQNVTFRCDPISEHNRLYWYRQTLGQGPEFLTYFQNEAQLEKSRLLSDRFSAERPKGSFSTLEIQRTEQGDSAMYLCASSSTTGYEQYFGPGTRLTVT.

The V gene is TRBV7-8, the J gene TRBJ2-5; 8 bases map to TRBD2. Trimming cost V 6 bases and J 1 base; bases outside gene matches: 10. The V gene's germline CDR1 is SGHVS and CDR2 FQNEAQ. The CDR3 runs to 16 residues. The CDR3 DNA sequence: TGTGCCAGCAGTGTGAATAGCGGGGCCCTCCAAGAGACCCAGTACTTC. This encodes CASSVNSGALQETQYF.

This chain uses TRBV11-2 with TRBJ2-3; TRBD2 agrees at 8 bases. The germline V gene encodes CDR1 SGHAT and CDR2 FQNNGV. This CDR3 has 14 amino acids. Trimming at V came to 5 bases and at J to 0 bases, leaving 1 base not matched to a gene. The CDR3 DNA reads as TGTGCCAGCAGCCGGACTAGCAGCACAGATACGCAGTATTTT. Amino acid sequence: CASSRTSSTDTQYF. Together with reference TRBV11-2 and TRBJ2-3, the CDR3 gives the full variable domain: EAGVAQSPRYKIIEKRQSVAFWCNPISGHATLYWYQQILGQGPKLLIQFQNNGVVDDSQLPKDRFSAERLKGVDSTLKIQPAKLEDSAVYLCASSRTSSTDTQYFGPGTRLTVL.

The gene calls are TRBV19 and TRBJ2-4, with D possibly being TRBD1 (6 bases). The CDR3 extends over 16 amino acids. Germline values: CDR1 LNHDA, CDR2 SQIVND (reference sequence). V gave up 3 bases and J gave up 0 bases, with 12 bases separating them. In DNA, the CDR3 is TGTGCCAGTAGTATGAGGCAGGGGAAAGCCAAAAACATTCAGTACTTC. This codes for CASSMRQGKAKNIQYF.

The rearrangement links TRBV15 to TRBJ2-2, with a possible D match to TRBD2 (6 bases). Trimming removed 5 bases from V and 5 bases from J, with 18 bases in between. The CDR3 covers 16 residues. The germline gives CDR1 LNHNV, CDR2 YYDKDF (reference sequence). The CDR3 bases are TGTGCCACCAGCCAATCCTTCTGGGACTTTACCGGGGAGCTGTTTTTT. It yields the protein CATSQSFWDFTGELFF.